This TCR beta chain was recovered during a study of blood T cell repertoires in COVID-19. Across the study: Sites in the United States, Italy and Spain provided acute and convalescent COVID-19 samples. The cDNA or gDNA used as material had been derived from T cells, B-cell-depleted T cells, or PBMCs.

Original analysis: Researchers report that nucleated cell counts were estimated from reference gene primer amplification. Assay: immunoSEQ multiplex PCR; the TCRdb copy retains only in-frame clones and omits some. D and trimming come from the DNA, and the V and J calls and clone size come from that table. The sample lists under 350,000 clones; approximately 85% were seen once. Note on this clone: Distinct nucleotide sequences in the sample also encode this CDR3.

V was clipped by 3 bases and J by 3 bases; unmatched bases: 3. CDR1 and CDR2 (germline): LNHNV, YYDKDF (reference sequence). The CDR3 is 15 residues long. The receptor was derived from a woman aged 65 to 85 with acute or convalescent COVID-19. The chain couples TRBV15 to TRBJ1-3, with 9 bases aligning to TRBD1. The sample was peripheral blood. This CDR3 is CATSRDRGSGNTIYF. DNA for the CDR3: TGTGCCACCAGCAGGGACAGGGGAAGTGGAAACACCATATATTTT.